Each of the 4 T cell receptor beta chains below was sequenced from the same sample in a study of breast tumors, draining lymph nodes, adjacent tissues. Samples came from axillary lymph nodes draining the breast cancer. TCRdb ran MiXCR on the multiplex PCR reads and lists one entry per CDR3 protein. The sample lists under 350,000 distinct CDR3 sequences; around 30% were seen once. Sequences were obtained from axillary lymph node tissue. The receptors come from a female donor with breast cancer. Some clones in this sample may be carry-over from other donors' samples.

This clonotype has a count of ten or more. The chain employs TRBV3-1 and TRBJ2-5; TRBD2 agrees at 13 bases. The CDR3 is 15 amino acids. Germline V gene lookup returns CDR1 LGHDT and CDR2 YNNKEL (reference sequence). V dropped 2 bases and J dropped 5; count of bases not matched to a gene: 2. The CDR3 sequence: CASSQRTSGSETQYF. CDR3 DNA: TGTGCCAGCAGCCAACGGACTAGCGGGAGTGAGACCCAGTACTTC.

This clonotype was seen many times. This rearrangement joins TRBV24-1 to TRBJ1-4; 12 positions agree with TRBD1. CDR1 and CDR2 (germline): KGHDR, SFDVKD. The CDR3 has 20 residues. Trimming took 4 bases from V and 1 from J; bases not matched to a gene: 12. The CDR3 region has the DNA TGTGCCACCAGTGACCATCACTACCGGGACAGGGGGCGAACTAATGAAAAACTGTTTTTT. Residues: CATSDHHYRDRGRTNEKLFF.

At least ten counts were recorded for this clonotype. The rearrangement joins TRBV5-8 to TRBJ2-5; 8 bases match TRBD1. The trim removed 4 bases at V and 1 base at J, leaving 6 bases unmatched. The CDR3 is made up of 15 amino acids. Looked up from germline, CDR1 is SGHTS and CDR2 is YDEGEE. CDR3 loop: CASSTGQATQETQYF. DNA of the CDR3: TGTGCCAGCAGCACGGGACAGGCGACCCAAGAGACCCAGTACTTC. Supplemented by reference TRBV5-8 and TRBJ2-5, the full variable domain reads EAGVTQSPTHLIKTRGQQATLRCSPISGHTSVYWYQQALGLGLQFLLWYDEGEERNRGNFPPRFSGRQFPNYSSELNVNALELEDSALYLCASSTGQATQETQYFGPGTRLLVL.

This clonotype has a handful of counts. The chain is built from TRBV27 and TRBJ1-5; D is uncertain. This CDR3 is built from 13 residues. V was clipped by 3 bases and J by 7 bases, with 10 bases between them. Germline lookup yields CDR1 MNHEY and CDR2 SMNVEV (reference sequence). CDR3 coding DNA: TGTGCCAGCAGTTTGAACGGCCAGCAGCCCCAGCATTTT. Its protein is CASSLNGQQPQHF.